Following are 20 T cell receptor beta chains from one sample sequenced in a study of blood T cells in healthy people across ages. A second PCR, run for about 6 to 12 cycles, used a sample-barcoded 5' primer plus a J-beta primer mix. TCRdb redid the calling of the 5' RACE reads with MiXCR, one entry per CDR3 protein. Among roughly 680,000 distinct CDR3 sequences, 45% to 50% were seen once, and the ten largest hold under 35%. What was sequenced was blood. The receptors derive from a woman aged 60-70 years in good health.

This chain joins TRBV20-1 and TRBJ2-5, with unresolved D. This CDR3 has 14 residues. Germline V gene data show CDR1 as DFQATT and CDR2 as SNEGSKA (reference sequence). V lost 3 bases, J lost 1 base, and 12 bases lay in between. The CDR3 sequence is CSASLGQRQETQYF. CDR3 nucleotide sequence: TGCAGTGCTAGCCTCGGGCAGCGCCAAGAGACCCAGTACTTC.

The CDR3 protein is CASSYGGSINEQYF. The CDR3 nucleotides are TGTGCCAGCAGTTACGGAGGGAGCATCAACGAGCAGTACTTC. This chain links TRBV12-3 or TRBV12-4 with TRBJ2-4, with D tentatively TRBD2 (6 bases). Gene TRBJ2-7 matches the end of the DNA better, so the J call may be wrong. The CDR3 sequence is 14 residues long.

The chain uses TRBV12-3 or TRBV12-4 and TRBJ2-5; TRBD2 agrees at 9 bases. The V gene end was trimmed by 7 bases and the J gene end by 11 bases; junction bases not matched to a gene: 17. This CDR3 has 15 amino acids. CDR3: CASNMGTSSNNEQYF. The CDR3 nucleotides are TGTGCCAGCAATATGGGGACTAGCAGTAACAATGAGCAGTACTTC.

CDR3 sequence (DNA): TGTGCCAGCAGCCGACTGCGGGACAGGGTTAATGAGCAGTTCTTC. Translating gives CASSRLRDRVNEQFF. The chain couples TRBV7-2 to TRBJ2-1, with TRBD1 matching 9 bases. Per the germline V gene, CDR1 is SGHTA and CDR2 is FQGNSA. The CDR3 contains 15 residues. The junction had 9 bases not matched to a gene; V was cut back by 5 bases and J by 7 bases.

V and J are TRBV20-1 and TRBJ2-5; D gene uncertain. With 5 bases removed from V and 4 bases from J, the gap between germline ends came to 20 bases. CDR1 is DFQATT and CDR2 is SNEGSKA in the germline V gene (reference sequence). The CDR3 totals 15 residues. The CDR3 loop is CSASFYSQSAETQYF. The CDR3 DNA sequence: TGCAGTGCTTCCTTCTATTCCCAGAGTGCAGAGACCCAGTACTTC.

This clonotype has ten or more counts. The V and J genes are TRBV7-2 and TRBJ2-2, with 8 bases that match TRBD1. CDR1 and CDR2 from the germline V gene are SGHTA and FQGNSA. The CDR3 length is 15 residues. J gave up 1 base and V 5 bases, and 3 bases lay outside the gene matches. This CDR3 is CASSGTGENTGELFF. Here the CDR3 DNA reads TGTGCCAGCAGCGGGACAGGCGAGAACACCGGGGAGCTGTTTTTT. The variable domain in full, completed from reference TRBV7-2 and TRBJ2-2, reads GAGVSQSPSNKVTEKGKDVELRCDPISGHTALYWYRQSLGQGLEFLIYFQGNSAPDKSGLPSDRFSAERTGGSVSTLTIQRTQQEDSAVYLCASSGTGENTGELFFGEGSRLTVL.

This clonotype has more than one count but fewer than ten. For the CDR3, the DNA is TGCAGCGTTGAGGACAGGACCCTATCCTACAATGAGCAGTTCTTC. This encodes CSVEDRTLSYNEQFF. The V gene is TRBV29-1, the J gene TRBJ2-1; 7 positions match TRBD1. The germline V gene encodes CDR1 SQVTM and CDR2 ANQGSEA. After removal of 3 bases from V and 1 base from J, the junction contained 6 bases not matched to a gene. The CDR3 loop spans 15 amino acids.

The gene calls are TRBV24-1 and TRBJ1-2, with 11 nucleotides matching TRBD1. The CDR3 totals 16 residues. J was trimmed by 5 bases and V by 3 bases; bases with no gene match: 7. CDR1 and CDR2 from the germline V gene are KGHDR and SFDVKD. The CDR3 spells CATSDAPGQGAYGYTF. The CDR3 DNA is TGTGCCACCAGTGATGCTCCTGGACAGGGGGCTTATGGCTACACCTTC.

This clonotype has only one observation. The rearrangement links TRBV27 to TRBJ2-7, with D unresolved. Trimming took off 2 bases at V and 7 bases at J, with 15 bases between the two ends. Germline-derived CDR1 and CDR2 are MNHEY and SMNVEV (reference sequence). CDR3 length: 14 residues. CDR3 loop: CASSLGQLSPEQYF. CDR3 bases: TGTGCCAGCAGTTTAGGGCAGCTCTCCCCGGAGCAGTACTTC.

This clonotype was seen a handful of times. The J gene is TRBJ1-2, the V gene TRBV10-3; D is unclear. Germline V gene data show CDR1 as ENHRY and CDR2 as SYGVKD. The CDR3 consists of 13 residues. V shed 2 bases and J shed 3 bases, with 7 bases lying between them. CDR3: CAISEGKDYGYTF. The CDR3 DNA reads TGTGCCATCAGTGAGGGTAAAGACTATGGCTACACCTTC.

This clonotype was seen many times. This chain joins TRBV19 and TRBJ1-1; a weak D match, TRBD1 (5 bases). CDR3 length: 13 amino acids. The V end lost 11 bases, the J end lost 7 bases, and 20 bases lay between the germline ends. CDR1 and CDR2 from the germline V gene are LNHDA and SQIVND (reference sequence). The CDR3 sequence: CASRRTLKDEAFF. CDR3 coding DNA: TGTGCCTCCAGACGGACACTGAAGGATGAAGCTTTCTTT.

The sample holds one count of this clonotype. This chain uses TRBV27 with TRBJ2-1; D gene unclear. The CDR3 length is 16 residues. Germline CDR1 MNHEY, CDR2 SMNVEV (reference sequence). V was shortened by 5 bases and J by 7 bases, with 21 bases between the two germline ends. CDR3 bases: TGTGCCAGCAGTCCTGCCTTTGGACCCAGTGGGAATGAGCAGTTCTTC. This codes for CASSPAFGPSGNEQFF.

V gene TRBV6-1 combines with J gene TRBJ1-2; the D gene is possibly TRBD1 (5 bases). V was shortened by 8 bases and J by 8 bases, with 15 bases between the two germline ends. The CDR3 length is 12 residues. Germline CDR1 reads MNHNS; CDR2 reads SASEGT. The CDR3, as DNA: TGTGCCAGCCGGTACGTAGGGGACGGCTACACCTTC. Protein: CASRYVGDGYTF.

On this clonotype: With a much larger clone just one base away, this may be a read error. The J gene is TRBJ2-5, the V gene TRBV29-1; 8 nucleotides agree with TRBD1. CDR1 SQVTM and CDR2 ANQGSEA come from the germline V gene. The length of the CDR3 is 15 residues. Germline trimming cut 4 bases from V and 11 bases from J; bases unmatched to any gene: 18. The CDR3 DNA reads as TGCAGCGTTGTGACCGGGACAGGATCACCAATTGAGCAGTACTTC. Translated, it gives CSVVTGTGSPIEQYF.

This clonotype was recorded a few times. The CDR3 is CASSLGASGRETQYF. For the CDR3, the DNA is TGTGCCAGCAGCTTAGGCGCTAGCGGGAGAGAGACCCAGTACTTC. The rearrangement joins TRBV11-2 to TRBJ2-5, with 10 bases matching TRBD2. CDR1 is SGHAT, CDR2 FQNNGV, per germline. The CDR3 spans 15 residues. V shed 1 base and J 4 bases; nucleotides not matched to a gene: 3.

The V and J genes are TRBV7-3 and TRBJ2-1, with 7 positions matching TRBD2. V shed 5 bases, J shed 10 bases, and the junction held 5 bases outside the gene matches. The CDR3 extends over 12 amino acids. In germline, CDR1 is SGHTA, CDR2 FQGTGA. The CDR3 sequence is CASSSSSGEQFF. The CDR3 DNA reads TGTGCCAGCAGCAGTTCTAGCGGAGAGCAGTTCTTC.

The table lists this clonotype with a few counts. This chain connects TRBV12-3 or TRBV12-4 to TRBJ1-6; perhaps TRBD1 as D (5 bases). V lost 6 bases to trimming and J lost 11 bases, with 14 bases between them. There are 13 residues in the CDR3. The DNA for the CDR3 is TGTGCCAGCAGGGGGGGGAATCATGCACCCCTCCACTTT. Protein product: CASRGGNHAPLHF.

In its sample, this clonotype was seen a few times. V and J are TRBV6-5 and TRBJ2-7, with D hard to call. There are 15 residues in the CDR3. V lost 5 bases and J 0 bases, leaving 14 bases between the germline ends. Per germline, CDR1 MNHEY and CDR2 SVGAGI. The CDR3 DNA follows: TGTGCCAGCAGTAACGACATGCAAACCTCCTACGAGCAGTACTTC. This encodes CASSNDMQTSYEQYF.

The CDR3 region has the DNA TGTGCCATCAGTGAAAGAACAACTGGAAACACCATATATTTT. This codes for CAISERTTGNTIYF. J is TRBJ1-3 and V is TRBV10-3; no clear D. The germline V and J ends were trimmed by 3 bases and 2 bases, with 8 bases remaining between them. The CDR3 extends over 14 amino acids. CDR1 and CDR2 (germline): ENHRY, SYGVKD.

V and J are TRBV27 and TRBJ2-4, with 8 bases identical to TRBD1. V lost 5 bases and J lost 4; bases outside the gene matches: 4. There are 14 residues in the CDR3. The germline V gene has CDR1 MNHEY and CDR2 SMNVEV (reference sequence). The CDR3 region has the DNA TGTGCCAGCAGTATTGGACAGGGTAAAAACATTCAGTACTTC. It codes for CASSIGQGKNIQYF.